A single sample gave rise to the 2 T cell receptor beta chains below, sequenced in a study of response to subunit inactivated influenza vaccine. Each CDR3 protein gets one entry after TCRdb re-called the RT-PCR reads with MiXCR. The sample has 500,000 to 750,000 distinct CDR3 sequences, approximately 15% seen once. This specimen consisted of PBMCs from blood, obtained roughly 12 days after vaccination. The receptors shown here come from a man in his fifties who received an inactivated influenza vaccine.

This clonotype has a handful of counts. V is TRBV10-3 and J is TRBJ2-6, with 7 bases identical to TRBD1. V was pared by 8 bases and J by 2 bases, with 12 bases of the junction left unmatched. CDR3 length: 17 amino acids. Germline V gene sequence: CDR1 ENHRY, CDR2 SYGVKD. The CDR3 loop reads CAIEDRSPKTGANVLTF. The CDR3 DNA reads TGTGCCATCGAGGACAGGTCACCCAAAACTGGGGCCAACGTCCTGACTTTC.

This clonotype was seen more than once but under ten times. This chain links TRBV28 with TRBJ1-4, with 10 bases aligning to TRBD1. The CDR3 has 15 residues. With V trimmed by 8 bases and J by 7 bases, 10 bases remained unmatched. Per the germline V gene, CDR1 is MDHEN and CDR2 is SYDVKM. CDR3 DNA sequence: TGTGCCAGCGGGGGAGGACAGGGGGTTTCTGAAAAACTGTTTTTT. It translates to CASGGGQGVSEKLFF.